This T cell receptor beta chain was identified in a study of T cell responses to AZD1222 COVID-19 vaccine. Study outcomes and limitations: It was only a handful of AZD1222 recipients who were seropositive at baseline. Rises in breadth and depth of Spike-specific TCRs came after two AZD1222 doses. Clonal diversity was possibly underestimated; the donors were predominantly white British and more often female.

V was pared by 6 bases and J by 4 bases, with 17 bases of the junction left unmatched. CDR1 is SNHLY and CDR2 is FYNNEI in the germline V gene. This CDR3 is 17 amino acids long. Only in-frame clones appear in the TCRdb table, and some are missing; sequencing was by immunoSEQ multiplex PCR. The sample shows approximately 150,000 clones, 92% of them seen only once. Comments on this clone: Antigen specificity is unknown.

Analyses pooled second doses at about 4 or about 12 weeks. Sequenced material: peripheral blood, taken 28 days after the second AZD1222 dose. The receptor was isolated from an adult who received the AZD1222 COVID-19 vaccine. The chain joins TRBV2 to TRBJ1-1; 7 positions agree with TRBD1. The DNA of the CDR3 is TGTGCCAGCAGCGACCTCAGCCTCAGGGGGTCAATCACTGAAGCTTTCTTT. Amino acid sequence: CASSDLSLRGSITEAFF. Using reference TRBV2 and TRBJ1-1 for the parts outside the CDR3, the full variable domain is EPEVTQTPSHQVTQMGQEVILRCVPISNHLYFYWYRQILGQKVEFLVSFYNNEISEKSEIFDDQFSVERPDGSNFTLKIRSTKLEDSAMYFCASSDLSLRGSITEAFFGQGTRLTVV.